The entry below gives a single T cell receptor beta chain sequence along with its context. The data are from a study of blood T cell repertoires in COVID-19. Germline V lookup: CDR1 SGHTA, CDR2 FQGNSA. Trimming pared 5 bases from V and 4 bases from J, leaving 17 bases between. The CDR3 covers 16 residues. Repertoires were generated with immunoSEQ multiplex PCR, while TCRdb's copy carries only in-frame clones and drops some. The sample contains under 300,000 clones, 85% to 90% of which appear only once. The chain is built from TRBV7-2 and TRBJ1-4; D is uncertain. The sequence came from a middle-aged woman with acute or convalescent COVID-19. The sample taken for sequencing was peripheral blood. Written as DNA, the CDR3 is TGTGCCAGCAGCCAATTCGCTGACGGGATTAATGAAAAACTGTTTTTT. Its protein is CASSQFADGINEKLFF.